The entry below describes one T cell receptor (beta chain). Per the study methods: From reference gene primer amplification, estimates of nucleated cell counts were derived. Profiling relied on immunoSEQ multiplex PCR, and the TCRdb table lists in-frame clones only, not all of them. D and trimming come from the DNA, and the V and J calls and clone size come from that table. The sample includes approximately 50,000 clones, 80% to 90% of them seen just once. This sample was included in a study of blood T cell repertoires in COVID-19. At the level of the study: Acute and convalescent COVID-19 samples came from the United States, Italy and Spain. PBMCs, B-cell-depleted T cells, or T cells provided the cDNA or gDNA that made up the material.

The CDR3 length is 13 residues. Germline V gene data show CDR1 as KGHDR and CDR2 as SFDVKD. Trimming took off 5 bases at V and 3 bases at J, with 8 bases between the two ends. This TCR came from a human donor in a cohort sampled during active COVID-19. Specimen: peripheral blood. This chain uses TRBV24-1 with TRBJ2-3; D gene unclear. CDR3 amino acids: CATSASVTDTQYF. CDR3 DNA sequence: TGTGCCACCAGTGCCAGCGTTACAGATACGCAGTATTTT.